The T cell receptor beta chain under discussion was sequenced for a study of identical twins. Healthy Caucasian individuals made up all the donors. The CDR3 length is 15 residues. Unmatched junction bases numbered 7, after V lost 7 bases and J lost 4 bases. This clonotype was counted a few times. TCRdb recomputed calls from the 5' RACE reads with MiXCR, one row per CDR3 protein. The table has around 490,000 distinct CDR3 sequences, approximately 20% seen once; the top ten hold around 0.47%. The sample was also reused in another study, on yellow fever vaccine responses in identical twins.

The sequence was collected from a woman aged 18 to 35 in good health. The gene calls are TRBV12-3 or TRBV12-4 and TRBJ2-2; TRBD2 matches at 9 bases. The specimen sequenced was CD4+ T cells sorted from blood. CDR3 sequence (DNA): TGTGCCAGCACTTTTAGCGGGGGAGGCACCGGGGAGCTGTTTTTT. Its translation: CASTFSGGGTGELFF.